The 13 T cell receptor beta chains in this list originate from one sample, sequenced in a study of T cell responses to AZD1222 COVID-19 vaccine. Produced via immunoSEQ multiplex PCR; TCRdb's table is partial and in-frame only. Altogether around 100,000 clones are present, more than 85% being singletons, with the ten largest covering roughly 1.1%. The source was peripheral blood, collected on day 0 of AZD1222 vaccination. These receptors all stem from an adult in good health.

This chain uses TRBV9 with TRBJ2-1; the D is unclear. V lost 3 bases and J 6 bases, leaving 10 bases between the germline ends. Germline V gene lookup returns CDR1 SGDLS and CDR2 YYNGEE. The CDR3 totals 13 residues. The CDR3 here is CASSGASANEQFF. The CDR3 bases are TGTGCCAGCAGCGGGGCGAGTGCCAATGAGCAGTTCTTC.

CDR3 region: CASSPGGLTTNEKLFF. The CDR3, as DNA: TGTGCCAGCTCACCCGGTGGGTTAACAACTAATGAAAAACTGTTTTTT. V and J are TRBV18 and TRBJ1-4; no definite D call. Germline CDR1 reads KGHSH; CDR2 reads LQKENI. Trimming removed 3 bases from V and 0 bases from J, with 11 bases in between. The CDR3 runs 16 residues.

The chain is built from TRBV5-1 and TRBJ1-2; 10 bases agree with TRBD1. The germline gives CDR1 SGHRS, CDR2 YFSETQ. V lost 4 bases to trimming and J lost 2 bases; unmatched junction nucleotides: 5. The CDR3 extends over 15 amino acids. The CDR3 protein is CASSADRGRNYGYTF. CDR3 in DNA: TGCGCCAGCAGCGCCGACAGGGGGCGAAACTATGGCTACACCTTC.

This clone was counted between two and nine times. This rearrangement joins TRBV18 to TRBJ1-6; 9 positions match TRBD1. CDR1 is KGHSH, CDR2 LQKENI, per germline. CDR3 length: 16 amino acids. Trimming cost V 6 bases and J 0 bases; bases outside gene matches: 3. CDR3 in amino acids: CASSLGQGSYNSPLHF. In DNA form, the CDR3 reads TGTGCCAGCTCGTTGGGACAGGGCTCCTATAATTCACCCCTCCACTTT.

The chain is built from TRBV6-5 and TRBJ1-5; no clear D gene. The ends were cut back, 0 bases at V and 1 base at J, with 4 bases in the middle. The V gene's germline CDR1 is MNHEY and CDR2 SVGAGI. The CDR3 is 14 residues long. In DNA, the CDR3 is TGTGCCAGCAGTTACTCAGGAAGCAATCAGCCCCAGCATTTT. As protein: CASSYSGSNQPQHF.

J is TRBJ1-2 and V is TRBV5-4; maybe TRBD1 (5 bases). The CDR3 has 14 amino acids. Germline assignment: CDR1 SGHNT and CDR2 YYREEE (reference sequence). The ends were cut back, 5 bases at V and 8 bases at J, with 19 bases in the middle. CDR3 sequence (DNA): TGTGCCAGCAGGGAGGGACGGTTCCCCTCCGGCTACACCTTC. Translated: CASREGRFPSGYTF.

The chain is built from TRBV6-5 and TRBJ2-7; possible D gene TRBD1, 6 bases. CDR1 MNHEY and CDR2 SVGAGI come from the germline V gene. This CDR3 is built from 14 residues. Trimming stripped 7 bases from V and 3 bases from J, with 16 bases between. The CDR3 region is CASIRDTGLYEQYF. The CDR3 DNA is TGTGCCAGCATACGGGACACGGGCCTCTACGAGCAGTACTTC.

The chain recombines TRBV3-1 (or the pseudogene TRBV3-2) with TRBJ2-4, with 7 bases identical to TRBD2. The CDR3 length is 14 residues. Germline CDR1 is LGHDT and CDR2 is YNNKEL (reference sequence). V was clipped by 0 bases and J by 6 bases; unmatched bases: 2. The CDR3 DNA follows: TGTGCCAGCAGCCAAGAAGGACTAGGAAACATTCAGTACTTC. This sequence encodes CASSQEGLGNIQYF.

This clone occurred once. The chain carries TRBV2 and TRBJ2-7; D unclear. Germline V lookup: CDR1 SNHLY, CDR2 FYNNEI. V was shortened by 7 bases and J by 6 bases, with 7 bases between the two germline ends. The CDR3 consists of 10 residues. DNA of the CDR3: TGTGCCAGCATCAGCGTCGAGCAGTACTTC. This translates into CASISVEQYF.

The rearrangement links TRBV7-2 to TRBJ2-1, with D perhaps assigned TRBD1 or TRBD2 (5 bases each). Trimming removed 5 bases at V and 0 bases at J, with 11 bases between. CDR3 length: 15 residues. The germline CDR1 and CDR2 sequences are SGHTA and FQGNSA. Here the CDR3 reads CASSPRGPSYNEQFF. The CDR3, as DNA: TGTGCCAGCAGCCCGAGGGGTCCCTCCTACAATGAGCAGTTCTTC. Using reference TRBV7-2 and TRBJ2-1 for the parts outside the CDR3, the full variable domain is GAGVSQSPSNKVTEKGKDVELRCDPISGHTALYWYRQSLGQGLEFLIYFQGNSAPDKSGLPSDRFSAERTGGSVSTLTIQRTQQEDSAVYLCASSPRGPSYNEQFFGPGTRLTVL.

The chain carries TRBV5-1 and TRBJ2-3; D remains ambiguous. With 5 bases removed from V and 3 bases from J, the gap between germline ends came to 13 bases. Germline CDR1 SGHRS, CDR2 YFSETQ. This CDR3 spans 14 amino acids. CDR3: CASSSGAGTDTQYF. The CDR3 DNA follows: TGCGCCAGCAGTTCCGGAGCTGGGACAGATACGCAGTATTTT.

This clone was detected once. The rearrangement joins TRBV5-1 to TRBJ1-2; D is possibly TRBD1 (6 bases). The CDR3 is 15 amino acids. V shed 0 bases and J shed 7 bases, with 16 bases lying between them. CDR1 SGHRS and CDR2 YFSETQ come from the germline V gene. Written as DNA, the CDR3 is TGCGCCAGCAGCTTGGATTGGGGGCGCGGGGGTGGCTACACCTTC. Translated: CASSLDWGRGGGYTF.

V gene TRBV29-1 combines with J gene TRBJ1-1; TRBD1 agrees at 12 bases. Trimming took 7 bases from V and 2 from J; bases not matched to a gene: 5. The CDR3 spans 14 residues. Per the germline V gene, CDR1 is SQVTM and CDR2 is ANQGSEA. CDR3 nucleotides: TGCAGCGGTGGGACAGGGGGCACCAACACTGAAGCTTTCTTT. It encodes CSGGTGGTNTEAFF.